This TCR beta chain originates from a study of glioma-infiltrating T cells. This clonotype was recorded many times. The CDR3 totals 16 residues. The ends lost 6 bases at V and 4 bases at J; junction bases unmatched: 12. Per germline, CDR1 LGHDT and CDR2 YNNKEL (reference sequence). Using RNA template, CDR3s of TCR alpha and beta were amplified with iRepertoire arm-PCR. Each CDR3 protein is one row after TCRdb ran MiXCR on the multiplex PCR reads. Of approximately 90,000 distinct CDR3 sequences listed, 20% to 25% were seen once; the top ten hold approximately 7%. This receptor was obtained from a human donor with low-grade glioma or glioblastoma, undergoing nonglioma brain surgery, or in good health (not recorded which). The chain couples TRBV3-1 to TRBJ2-5; 9 nucleotides match TRBD1. Sample: glioma tissue, nonneoplastic brain tissue, or PBMCs (not recorded which). For the CDR3, the DNA is TGTGCCAGCAGTCCACCGGGACAGGGTGGAGGAGAGACCCAGTACTTC. It encodes CASSPPGQGGGETQYF.